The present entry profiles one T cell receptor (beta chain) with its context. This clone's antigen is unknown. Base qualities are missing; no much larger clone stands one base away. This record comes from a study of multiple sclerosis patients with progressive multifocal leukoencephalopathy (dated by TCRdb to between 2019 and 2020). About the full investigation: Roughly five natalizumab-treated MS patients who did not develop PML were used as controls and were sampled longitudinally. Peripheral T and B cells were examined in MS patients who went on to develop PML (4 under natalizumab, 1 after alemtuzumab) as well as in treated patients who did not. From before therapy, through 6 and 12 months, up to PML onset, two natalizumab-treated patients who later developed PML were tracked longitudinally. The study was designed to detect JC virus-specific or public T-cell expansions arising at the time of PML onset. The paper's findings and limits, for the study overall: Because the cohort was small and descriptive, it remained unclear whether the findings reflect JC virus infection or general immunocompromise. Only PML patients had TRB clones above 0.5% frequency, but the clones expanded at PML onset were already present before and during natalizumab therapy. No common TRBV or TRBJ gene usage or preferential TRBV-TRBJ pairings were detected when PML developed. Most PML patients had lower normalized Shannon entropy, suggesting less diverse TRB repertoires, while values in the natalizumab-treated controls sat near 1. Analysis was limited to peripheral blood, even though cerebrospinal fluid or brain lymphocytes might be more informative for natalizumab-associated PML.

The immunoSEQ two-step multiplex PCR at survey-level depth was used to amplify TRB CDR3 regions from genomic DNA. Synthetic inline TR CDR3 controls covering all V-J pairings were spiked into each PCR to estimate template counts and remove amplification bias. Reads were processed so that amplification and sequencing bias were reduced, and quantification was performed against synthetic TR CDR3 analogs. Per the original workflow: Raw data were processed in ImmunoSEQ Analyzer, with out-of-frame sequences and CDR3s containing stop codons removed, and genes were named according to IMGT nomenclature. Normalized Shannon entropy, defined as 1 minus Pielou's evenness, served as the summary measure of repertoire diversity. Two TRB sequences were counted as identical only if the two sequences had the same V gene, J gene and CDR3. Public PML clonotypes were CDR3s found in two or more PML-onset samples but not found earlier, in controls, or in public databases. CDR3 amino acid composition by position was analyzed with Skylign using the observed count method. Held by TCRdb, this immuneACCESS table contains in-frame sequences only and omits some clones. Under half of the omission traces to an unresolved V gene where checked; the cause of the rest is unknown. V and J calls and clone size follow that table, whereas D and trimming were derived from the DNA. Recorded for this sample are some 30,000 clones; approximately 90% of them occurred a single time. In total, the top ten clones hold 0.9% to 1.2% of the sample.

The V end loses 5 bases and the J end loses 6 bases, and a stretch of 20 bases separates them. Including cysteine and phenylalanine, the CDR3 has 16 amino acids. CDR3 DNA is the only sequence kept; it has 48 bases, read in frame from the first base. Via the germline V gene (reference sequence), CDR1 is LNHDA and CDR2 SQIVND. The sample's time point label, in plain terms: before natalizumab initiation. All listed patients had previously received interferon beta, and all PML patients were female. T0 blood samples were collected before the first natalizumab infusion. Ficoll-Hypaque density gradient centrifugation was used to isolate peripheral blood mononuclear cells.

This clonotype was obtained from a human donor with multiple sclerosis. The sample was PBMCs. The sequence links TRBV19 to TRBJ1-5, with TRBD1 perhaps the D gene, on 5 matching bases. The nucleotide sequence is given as TGTGCCAGTAGTCCGCGTAGTAAGGGGCCCAGTCAGCCCCAGCATTTT. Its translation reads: CASSPRSKGPSQPQHF.